What follows are 32 T cell receptor beta chains derived from one specimen sequenced in a study of blood T cell repertoires in COVID-19. Profiling relied on immunoSEQ multiplex PCR, and the TCRdb table lists in-frame clones only, not all of them. The sample lists 210,000 or so clones, roughly nine tenths occurring once. Material for sequencing was peripheral blood. Source of these receptors: a man in his forties with active or convalescent COVID-19.

The chain couples TRBV2 to TRBJ1-1, with TRBD1 identical over 7 bases. The V segment lost 3 bases and the J segment 4 bases; nucleotides outside the gene matches: 2. The CDR3 length is 13 residues. Germline lookup yields CDR1 SNHLY and CDR2 FYNNEI. CDR3 bases: TGTGCCAGCAGTGAGTCAGGGGGCACTGAAGCTTTCTTT. Its protein product is CASSESGGTEAFF.

The chain recombines TRBV10-2 with TRBJ1-5; D gene ambiguous. The CDR3 covers 13 residues. V lost 10 bases and J lost 2, with 12 bases in between. The germline V gene has CDR1 WSHSY and CDR2 SAAADI. The CDR3 loop reads CATSDGGNQPQHF. As DNA, the CDR3 is TGCGCCACCTCGGACGGGGGCAATCAGCCCCAGCATTTT.

The chain has TRBV5-5 and TRBJ2-1; 9 positions match TRBD1. Looked up from germline, CDR1 is SGHKS and CDR2 is YYEKEE (reference sequence). The CDR3 contains 14 residues. The trim removed 2 bases at V and 5 bases at J, leaving 2 bases unmatched. In nucleotides, the CDR3 is TGTGCCAGCAGCTTACAGGGGGCAAACAATGAGCAGTTCTTC. This translates into CASSLQGANNEQFF.

The V gene is TRBV6-5, the J gene TRBJ1-2, with D possibly TRBD1 on 5 matching bases. This CDR3 spans 14 amino acids. The germline V gene encodes CDR1 MNHEY and CDR2 SVGAGI. V was trimmed by 7 bases and J by 7 bases, leaving 19 bases between them. The CDR3 region is CASIVFGGRSGYTF. The CDR3 nucleotides read TGTGCCAGCATAGTATTCGGGGGGAGAAGTGGCTACACCTTC.

The chain joins TRBV5-1 to TRBJ2-5; D might be TRBD1 (5 bases). The germline gives CDR1 SGHRS, CDR2 YFSETQ. The length of the CDR3 is 15 residues. Trimming took off 0 bases at V and 0 bases at J, with 9 bases between the two ends. The CDR3 loop reads CASSLGQPDQETQYF. The CDR3 nucleotides read TGCGCCAGCAGCTTGGGACAGCCAGACCAAGAGACCCAGTACTTC. Using reference TRBV5-1 and TRBJ2-5 for the parts outside the CDR3, the full variable domain is KAGVTQTPRYLIKTRGQQVTLSCSPISGHRSVSWYQQTPGQGLQFLFEYFSETQRNKGNFPGRFSGRQFSNSRSEMNVSTLELGDSALYLCASSLGQPDQETQYFGPGTRLLVL.

V gene TRBV19 combines with J gene TRBJ2-7, with D possibly matching TRBD1 (5 bases). The CDR3 has 13 residues. V was clipped by 11 bases and J by 3 bases, with 17 bases between them. CDR1 LNHDA and CDR2 SQIVND come from the germline V gene (reference sequence). CDR3 sequence reads: CASKGQMNYEQYF. The CDR3 DNA is TGTGCCTCGAAGGGGCAGATGAACTACGAGCAGTACTTC. The variable domain in full, completed from reference TRBV19 and TRBJ2-7, reads DGGITQSPKYLFRKEGQNVTLSCEQNLNHDAMYWYRQDPGQGLRLIYYSQIVNDFQKGDIAEGYSVSREKKESFPLTVTSAQKNPTAFYLCASKGQMNYEQYFGPGTRLTVT.

A note on this clone: At one end, the junction sequence differs from germline, possibly due to a read error. The chain links TRBV7-7 to TRBJ2-1, with 11 bases identical to TRBD1. The CDR3 has 15 amino acids. Germline CDR1 and CDR2: SSHAT and FNYEAQ (reference sequence). In nucleotides, the CDR3 is TGTGCTAGCAGCTTGAGGACAGGGGGCCCCAATGAGCAGTTCTTC. Amino acid sequence: CASSLRTGGPNEQFF.

A few counts support this clone. This CDR3 reads CASSPPSGHYNEQFF. CDR3 DNA sequence: TGTGCCAGCAGCCCTCCTAGCGGGCACTACAATGAGCAGTTCTTC. The chain employs TRBV7-9 and TRBJ2-1, with 8 bases identical to TRBD2. V lost 5 bases, J lost 3 bases, and 6 bases stayed unmatched. Germline assignment: CDR1 SEHNR and CDR2 FQNEAQ (reference sequence). This CDR3 contains 15 residues. Filled out from reference TRBV7-9 and TRBJ2-1, the complete variable domain reads DTGVSQNPRHKITKRGQNVTFRCDPISEHNRLYWYRQTLGQGPEFLTYFQNEAQLEKSRLLSDRFSAERPKGSFSTLEIQRTEQGDSAMYLCASSPPSGHYNEQFFGPGTRLTVL.

The CDR3 here is CASSYSKGARNEQYF. CDR3 sequence (DNA): TGTGCCAGCAGTTACTCGAAGGGGGCAAGGAACGAGCAGTACTTC. The chain couples TRBV6-6 to TRBJ2-7, with 7 bases matching TRBD1. V lost 0 bases to trimming and J lost 5 bases; unmatched junction nucleotides: 7. Germline V CDR1 and CDR2: MNHNY, SVGAGI (reference sequence). The CDR3 spans 15 residues.

This sequence joins TRBV4-1 and TRBJ2-7, with D possibly matching TRBD2 (6 bases). CDR1 and CDR2 (germline): MGHRA, YSYEKL. The CDR3 length is 13 residues. The V and J ends lost 4 bases and 1 base respectively, with 8 bases between them. In nucleotides, the CDR3 is TGCGCCAGCAGCCTGGACTATTCCTACGAGCAGTACTTC. This encodes CASSLDYSYEQYF.

The J gene is TRBJ2-1, the V gene TRBV28; maybe TRBD2 (6 bases). From germline, CDR1 is MDHEN and CDR2 SYDVKM. The CDR3 covers 15 residues. Trimming left V 0 bases short and J 7 bases short, with 13 bases between. The CDR3 region has the DNA TGTGCCAGCAGTTTATGGCCTAGCGCCTCGAATGAGCAGTTCTTC. It is translated as CASSLWPSASNEQFF.

The chain carries TRBV5-1 and TRBJ1-2; a weak D match, TRBD1 (6 bases). CDR1 is SGHRS and CDR2 is YFSETQ in the germline V gene. There are 14 residues in the CDR3. V lost 7 bases and J lost 7, with 20 bases in between. CDR3 amino acids: CASGGEIGAGGYTF. The CDR3 DNA reads TGCGCCAGCGGGGGCGAGATTGGGGCCGGTGGCTACACCTTC.

In this sample, this clone turned up a few times. This chain links TRBV2 with TRBJ2-7, with 10 bases that match TRBD1. With V trimmed by 2 bases and J by 4 bases, 5 bases remained unmatched. From germline, CDR1 is SNHLY and CDR2 FYNNEI. The CDR3 runs 15 residues. The CDR3 loop is CASSEYGQGVYEQYF. The CDR3 nucleotides read TGTGCCAGCAGTGAATACGGACAGGGGGTGTACGAGCAGTACTTC.

This sequence joins TRBV7-2 and TRBJ2-6; no clear D gene. CDR1 SGHTA and CDR2 FQGNSA come from the germline V gene. The V end lost 2 bases, the J end lost 0 bases, and 5 bases lay between the germline ends. The CDR3 extends over 15 amino acids. The CDR3 coding sequence is TGTGCCAGCAGCTTATGGGCCTCTGGGGCCAACGTCCTGACTTTC. Amino acid sequence: CASSLWASGANVLTF.

This clone was seen only once. J is TRBJ1-5 and V is TRBV15; D gene ambiguous. V was clipped by 6 bases and J by 7 bases, with 13 bases between them. Germline-derived CDR1 and CDR2 are LNHNV and YYDKDF (reference sequence). The CDR3 covers 13 residues. The CDR3 region has the DNA TGTGCCACCAGTCGTACGGGGAAGCAGCCCCAGCATTTT. It codes for CATSRTGKQPQHF. The whole variable domain, filled in from reference TRBV15 and TRBJ1-5, reads DAMVIQNPRYQVTQFGKPVTLSCSQTLNHNVMYWYQQKSSQAPKLLFHYYDKDFNNEADTPDNFQSRRPNTSFCFLDIRSPGLGDTAMYLCATSRTGKQPQHFGDGTRLSIL.

The rearrangement uses TRBV7-2 and TRBJ1-5, with TRBD1 as a possible D gene (5 bases). V was clipped by 2 bases and J by 15 bases, with 14 bases between them. CDR1 and CDR2 from the germline V gene are SGHTA and FQGNSA. The CDR3 loop spans 12 amino acids. CDR3 sequence (DNA): TGTGCCAGCAGCTTAATGGTGACAGTCCGGCATTTT. Translation gives CASSLMVTVRHF.

V usage is TRBV6-2 or TRBV6-3 and J usage is TRBJ1-3; D may be TRBD1 (5 bases). Trimming shortened V by 2 bases and J by 0 bases, and 11 bases separated the two germline ends. The CDR3 totals 16 residues. In germline, CDR1 is MNHEY, CDR2 SVGEGT. In DNA, the CDR3 is TGTGCCAGCAGTTACCCGCTCGGGGGCTCTGGAAACACCATATATTTT. This gives the protein CASSYPLGGSGNTIYF.

V is TRBV2 and J is TRBJ1-1; 10 bases match TRBD1. V lost 8 bases to trimming and J lost 0 bases; unmatched junction nucleotides: 6. From germline, CDR1 is SNHLY and CDR2 FYNNEI. This CDR3 spans 15 amino acids. Here the CDR3 DNA reads TGTGCCAGCCGGGACAGGGGATGGATGAACACTGAAGCTTTCTTT. Its protein is CASRDRGWMNTEAFF.

The V and J genes are TRBV6-5 and TRBJ2-6, with 7 nucleotides matching TRBD1. Per the germline V gene, CDR1 is MNHEY and CDR2 is SVGAGI. The CDR3 loop spans 15 amino acids. The J segment lost 0 bases and the V segment lost 7 bases, leaving 3 bases of the junction unmatched. This CDR3 reads CASNRGSSGANVLTF. The CDR3 nucleotides are TGTGCCAGCAACAGGGGTAGCTCTGGGGCCAACGTCCTGACTTTC.

The chain recombines TRBV6-1 with TRBJ2-1; 11 nucleotides agree with TRBD1. The germline gives CDR1 MNHNS, CDR2 SASEGT. CDR3 length: 16 amino acids. With V trimmed by 1 base and J by 7 bases, 6 bases remained unmatched. The CDR3 DNA reads TGTGCCAGCAGTGAAGTAGCCGGGACAGGGGGGAATGAGCAGTTCTTC. Amino acids: CASSEVAGTGGNEQFF.

The chain links TRBV19 to TRBJ2-1, with 11 bases that match TRBD2. In germline, CDR1 is LNHDA, CDR2 SQIVND (reference sequence). This CDR3 is 16 amino acids long. The ends lost 4 bases at V and 5 bases at J; junction bases unmatched: 7. The CDR3 DNA reads as TGTGCCAGTAGTAGCAGGCCTAGCGGGAGGAACAATGAGCAGTTCTTC. This encodes CASSSRPSGRNNEQFF.

This clone has just one count. The chain uses TRBV30 and TRBJ2-7; D is uncertain. Germline V gene lookup returns CDR1 GTSNPN and CDR2 SVGIG (reference sequence). The CDR3 is 12 residues long. The V end lost 7 bases, the J end lost 0 bases, and 10 bases lay between the germline ends. CDR3 protein: CASSPSSYEQYF. In nucleotides, the CDR3 is TGTGCCTCTTCGCCCAGCTCCTACGAGCAGTACTTC.

CDR3 DNA: TGTGCCAGCAGCCTTATTGGACTAGCGGGGGGGTCCTACAATGAGCAGTTCTTC. Its protein product is CASSLIGLAGGSYNEQFF. The chain recombines TRBV7-3 with TRBJ2-1, with 15 bases identical to TRBD2. This CDR3 region has 18 residues. J was trimmed by 1 base and V by 5 bases; bases with no gene match: 6. The germline V gene has CDR1 SGHTA and CDR2 FQGTGA.

CDR3 sequence reads: CASSLGQSYEQYF. The CDR3 region has the DNA TGTGCCAGCAGTTTGGGACAGTCCTACGAGCAGTACTTC. V gene TRBV28 combines with J gene TRBJ2-7; 7 nucleotides agree with TRBD1. With V trimmed by 3 bases and J by 1 base, 0 bases remained unmatched. Germline values: CDR1 MDHEN, CDR2 SYDVKM. This CDR3 is built from 13 residues.

This rearrangement joins TRBV5-1 to TRBJ2-5; D gene ambiguous. The CDR3 contains 12 residues. The V end was cut by 0 bases, the J end by 4 bases, with 4 bases between. Germline-derived CDR1 and CDR2 are SGHRS and YFSETQ. CDR3 DNA sequence: TGCGCCAGCAGCTTGGCCGGAGAGACCCAGTACTTC. It specifies CASSLAGETQYF.

The chain has TRBV11-1 and TRBJ1-5, with no clear D. The germline V gene has CDR1 SGHAT and CDR2 FQDESV (reference sequence). V dropped 5 bases and J dropped 2 bases, with 4 bases sitting between them. The CDR3 contains 12 residues. The CDR3 sequence: CASSAGNQPQHF. The CDR3 bases are TGTGCCAGCAGCGCAGGCAATCAGCCCCAGCATTTT. Together with reference TRBV11-1 and TRBJ1-5, the CDR3 gives the full variable domain: EAEVAQSPRYKITEKSQAVAFWCDPISGHATLYWYRQILGQGPELLVQFQDESVVDDSQLPKDRFSAERLKGVDSTLKIQPAELGDSAMYLCASSAGNQPQHFGDGTRLSIL.

The chain joins TRBV7-9 to TRBJ2-7, with TRBD1 identical over 7 bases. V lost 5 bases, J lost 3 bases, and 4 bases stayed unmatched. Per germline, CDR1 SEHNR and CDR2 FQNEAQ (reference sequence). The CDR3 has 13 residues. DNA for the CDR3: TGTGCCAGCAGCCCGGGACAGAGCTACGAGCAGTACTTC. It yields the protein CASSPGQSYEQYF.

DNA of the CDR3: TGTGCCAGCAGCCCCCTGGGCGGGGGAGAGACCCAGTACTTC. Amino acid sequence: CASSPLGGGETQYF. The rearrangement joins TRBV28 to TRBJ2-5; 7 nucleotides line up with TRBD2. This CDR3 spans 14 amino acids. Trimming took 6 bases from V and 4 from J; bases not matched to a gene: 8. Germline V gene data show CDR1 as MDHEN and CDR2 as SYDVKM.

This chain connects TRBV6-1 to TRBJ1-1, with a possible D match to TRBD1 (6 bases). The V end lost 3 bases, the J end lost 0 bases, and 11 bases lay between the germline ends. In germline, CDR1 is MNHNS, CDR2 SASEGT. The CDR3 spans 15 residues. The CDR3 loop is CASSDRQDLNTEAFF. The CDR3 coding sequence is TGTGCCAGCAGTGATCGACAGGATCTGAACACTGAAGCTTTCTTT.

This chain joins TRBV9 and TRBJ1-1; the D gene is possibly TRBD1 (5 bases). From germline, CDR1 is SGDLS and CDR2 YYNGEE. The V and J ends lost 1 base and 5 bases respectively, with 9 bases between them. The CDR3 is 13 amino acids. The CDR3 spells CASSVQGWTEAFF. In nucleotides, the CDR3 is TGTGCCAGCAGCGTACAGGGCTGGACTGAAGCTTTCTTT. Looking up the rest from reference TRBV9 and TRBJ1-1 gives the full variable domain: DSGVTQTPKHLITATGQRVTLRCSPRSGDLSVYWYQQSLDQGLQFLIQYYNGEERAKGNILERFSAQQFPDLHSELNLSSLELGDSALYFCASSVQGWTEAFFGQGTRLTVV.

The chain carries TRBV7-8 and TRBJ1-5; 7 bases map to TRBD1. Germline CDR1 and CDR2: SGHVS and FQNEAQ. Trimming cost V 1 base and J 6 bases; bases outside gene matches: 6. This CDR3 is 15 amino acids long. The CDR3 coding sequence is TGTGCCAGCAGCTTAGGGAGACAGGGTGGTCAGCCCCAGCATTTT. It is translated as CASSLGRQGGQPQHF.

The chain uses TRBV9 and TRBJ1-4; 8 bases line up with TRBD1. The germline gives CDR1 SGDLS, CDR2 YYNGEE. The CDR3 covers 14 residues. With V trimmed by 0 bases and J by 8 bases, 3 bases remained unmatched. The CDR3 DNA is TGTGCCAGCAGCGTAGGGACAGGGAGCGAAAAACTGTTTTTT. It translates to CASSVGTGSEKLFF.